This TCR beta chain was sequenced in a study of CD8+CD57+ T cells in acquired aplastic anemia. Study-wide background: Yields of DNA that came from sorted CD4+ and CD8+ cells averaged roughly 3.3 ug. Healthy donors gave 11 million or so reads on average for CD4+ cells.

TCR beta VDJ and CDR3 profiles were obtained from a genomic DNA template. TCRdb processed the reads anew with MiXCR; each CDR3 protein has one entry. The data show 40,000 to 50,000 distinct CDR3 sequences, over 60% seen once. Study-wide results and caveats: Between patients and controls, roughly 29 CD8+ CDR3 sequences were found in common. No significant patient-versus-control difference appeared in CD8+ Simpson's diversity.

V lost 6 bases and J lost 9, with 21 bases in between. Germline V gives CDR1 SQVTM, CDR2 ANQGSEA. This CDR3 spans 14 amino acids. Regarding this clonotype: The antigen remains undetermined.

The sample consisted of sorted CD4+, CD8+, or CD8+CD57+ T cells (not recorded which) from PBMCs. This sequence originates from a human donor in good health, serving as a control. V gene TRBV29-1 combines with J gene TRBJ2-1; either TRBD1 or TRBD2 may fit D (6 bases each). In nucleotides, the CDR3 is TGCAGCGTCAAAGGGGGGCGTCGGGAGAGTGAGCAGTTCTTC. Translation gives CSVKGGRRESEQFF.